Listed here are 26 T cell receptor beta chains from one sample, sequenced in a study of blood T cell repertoires in COVID-19. Sequencing was performed with immunoSEQ multiplex PCR; in TCRdb, only in-frame clones are kept and a portion is missing. This sample has 90,000 to 110,000 clones, with roughly 85% found just once. Sequenced material: peripheral blood. The source of these receptors is a woman aged 55-69 years with acute or convalescent COVID-19.

For the CDR3, the DNA is TGTGCCAGCAGTTGGGGGACAGTGGGTCAGCCCCAGCATTTT. Amino acid sequence: CASSWGTVGQPQHF. The chain links TRBV6-2 or TRBV6-3 to TRBJ1-5; TRBD1 matches 7 bases. V shed 4 bases, J shed 6 bases, and the junction held 6 bases outside the gene matches. Germline-derived CDR1 and CDR2 are MNHEY and SVGEGT. The CDR3 length is 14 residues.

This chain links TRBV5-1 with TRBJ2-3; perhaps TRBD1 as D (6 bases). V was pared by 3 bases and J by 5 bases, with 16 bases between. The CDR3 length is 15 residues. Germline assignment: CDR1 SGHRS and CDR2 YFSETQ. The CDR3 sequence: CASSSTGTIKDTQYF. In DNA form, the CDR3 reads TGCGCCAGCAGCTCGACCGGGACAATTAAAGATACGCAGTATTTT.

The V and J genes are TRBV27 and TRBJ1-1; D gene ambiguous. The CDR3 runs 14 residues. V lost 6 bases to trimming and J lost 1 base, with 12 bases between them. CDR1 is MNHEY and CDR2 is SMNVEV in the germline V gene (reference sequence). DNA for the CDR3: TGTGCCAGCAGCCCCCTCCTCGGGAACACTGAAGCTTTCTTT. Translating gives CASSPLLGNTEAFF.

The chain employs TRBV2 and TRBJ1-1; D remains ambiguous. The CDR3 has 12 amino acids. Trimming removed 5 bases from V and 6 bases from J, with 10 bases in between. The germline CDR1 and CDR2 sequences are SNHLY and FYNNEI. The CDR3 reads CASSTDGPEAFF. Here the CDR3 DNA reads TGTGCCAGCAGTACAGACGGCCCTGAAGCTTTCTTT.

V usage is TRBV7-2 and J usage is TRBJ2-7; 11 bases agree with TRBD1. After removal of 5 bases from V and 5 bases from J, the junction contained 8 bases not matched to a gene. Germline V gene sequence: CDR1 SGHTA, CDR2 FQGNSA. The length of the CDR3 is 15 residues. CDR3 region: CASSGQGAPSNEQYF. Written as DNA, the CDR3 is TGTGCCAGCAGCGGACAGGGGGCCCCGAGTAACGAGCAGTACTTC.

This rearrangement joins TRBV27 to TRBJ1-5, with a tentative D call TRBD1 (6 bases). The germline V and J ends were trimmed by 4 bases and 5 bases, with 15 bases remaining between them. Germline values: CDR1 MNHEY, CDR2 SMNVEV (reference sequence). The CDR3 has 15 residues. The CDR3 is CASSSVGRGHQPQHF. CDR3 coding DNA: TGTGCCAGCAGTTCGGTAGGCAGGGGACATCAGCCCCAGCATTTT.

The chain combines TRBV19 with TRBJ1-1; 8 nucleotides match TRBD1. The CDR3 loop spans 12 amino acids. Germline-derived CDR1 and CDR2 are LNHDA and SQIVND (reference sequence). The ends lost 10 bases at V and 5 bases at J; junction bases unmatched: 6. The CDR3 nucleotides read TGTGCCACCTCAGGGGGCTTAACTGAAGCTTTCTTT. It is translated as CATSGGLTEAFF.

The genes are TRBV18 and TRBJ2-7; 11 positions match TRBD2. The trim removed 6 bases at V and 4 bases at J, leaving 11 bases unmatched. Germline loops: CDR1 KGHSH, CDR2 LQKENI. The CDR3 consists of 16 residues. The CDR3 is CASSLQTSGVTYEQYF. In nucleotides, the CDR3 is TGTGCCAGCTCGCTCCAGACTAGCGGGGTGACATACGAGCAGTACTTC. The full variable domain, with the rest looked up from reference TRBV18 and TRBJ2-7, is NAGVMQNPRHLVRRRGQEARLRCSPMKGHSHVYWYRQLPEEGLKFMVYLQKENIIDESGMPKERFSAEFPKEGPSILRIQQVVRGDSAAYFCASSLQTSGVTYEQYFGPGTRLTVT.

The rearrangement uses TRBV20-1 and TRBJ1-1; TRBD1 agrees at 8 bases. Trimming at V came to 3 bases and at J to 6 bases, leaving 9 bases not matched to a gene. This CDR3 has 14 amino acids. In germline, CDR1 is DFQATT, CDR2 SNEGSKA (reference sequence). The CDR3 reads CSASTRQGRAEAFF. As DNA, the CDR3 is TGCAGTGCTAGTACGCGACAGGGGAGGGCTGAAGCTTTCTTT.

The chain is built from TRBV7-6 and TRBJ2-3, with a tentative D call TRBD1 (6 bases). In germline, CDR1 is SGHVS, CDR2 FNYEAQ. This CDR3 is 14 amino acids long. Deletions cut 5 bases from V and 9 bases from J, with 18 bases between. The CDR3, as DNA: TGTGCCAGCAGCGCGGACAGCCTGGGGATGACGCAGTATTTT. Its translation is CASSADSLGMTQYF.

The V and J genes are TRBV11-1 and TRBJ1-5, with D possibly TRBD1 on 5 matching bases. From germline, CDR1 is SGHAT and CDR2 FQDESV (reference sequence). The CDR3 is 13 amino acids. The V end was cut by 5 bases, the J end by 9 bases, with 14 bases between. The CDR3 loop reads CASSRLGGAPQHF. The DNA for the CDR3 is TGTGCCAGCAGCCGGCTTGGAGGGGCGCCCCAGCATTTT.

The chain joins TRBV5-1 to TRBJ2-1; D is undetermined. Germline V gene sequence: CDR1 SGHRS, CDR2 YFSETQ. The CDR3 consists of 13 residues. The V end lost 3 bases, the J end lost 5 bases, and 9 bases lay between the germline ends. CDR3 in amino acids: CASSSELNNEQFF. CDR3 bases: TGCGCCAGCAGCTCGGAGCTGAACAATGAGCAGTTCTTC.

The V gene is TRBV28, the J gene TRBJ2-3, with TRBD2 matching over 8 bases. Trimming cost V 6 bases and J 5 bases; bases outside gene matches: 10. This CDR3 comprises 15 residues. In germline, CDR1 is MDHEN, CDR2 SYDVKM. The CDR3 nucleotides are TGTGCCAGCAGACGTAGCGGGACTCGAGGAGATACGCAGTATTTT. Protein sequence: CASRRSGTRGDTQYF.

The chain uses TRBV11-2 and TRBJ2-5, with 9 bases fitting TRBD2. Germline CDR1 is SGHAT and CDR2 is FQNNGV. Losses at the gene ends were 1 base for V and 7 bases for J; bases not matched to a gene: 7. The CDR3 runs 15 residues. Here the CDR3 reads CASSLVSWREGTQYF. The CDR3 DNA reads TGTGCCAGCAGCTTAGTCTCTTGGCGGGAGGGGACCCAGTACTTC.

The chain combines TRBV28 with TRBJ2-4; TRBD1 matches at 7 bases. The CDR3 runs to 14 residues. V was pared by 5 bases and J by 6 bases, with 7 bases of the junction left unmatched. Germline CDR1 MDHEN, CDR2 SYDVKM. CDR3 sequence: CASSEGQSRNIQYF. Here the CDR3 DNA reads TGTGCCAGCAGTGAGGGACAGTCAAGAAACATTCAGTACTTC.

This clone was detected once. The chain employs TRBV5-8 and TRBJ1-5; weak D call: TRBD1 (5 bases). Trimming removed 0 bases from V and 6 bases from J, with 16 bases in between. Germline V gene lookup returns CDR1 SGHTS and CDR2 YDEGEE. The CDR3 is 16 amino acids. The CDR3 DNA reads TGTGCCAGCAGCTTGGTAGGGGCGGCTCTGGGTCAGCCCCAGCATTTT. Its translation: CASSLVGAALGQPQHF.

The rearrangement links TRBV12-5 to TRBJ2-7; D is ambiguous. V gave up 4 bases and J gave up 7 bases, with 11 bases separating them. Germline CDR1 and CDR2: LGHNT and FRNRAP. The CDR3 is made up of 12 amino acids. CDR3 DNA: TGTGCTAGTGGTTCCTCCTACTTGGAGCAGTACTTC. It encodes CASGSSYLEQYF.

The chain joins TRBV6-2 or TRBV6-3 to TRBJ1-3; D call uncertain. The germline V gene has CDR1 MNHEY and CDR2 SVGEGT. CDR3 size: 14 residues. V shed 2 bases and J shed 0 bases, with 5 bases lying between them. CDR3 amino acids: CASSYGSSGNTIYF. CDR3 bases: TGTGCCAGCAGTTACGGGAGCTCTGGAAACACCATATATTTT.

The chain combines TRBV5-1 with TRBJ1-4, with a weak D call TRBD1 (6 bases). V lost 1 base and J lost 7, with 11 bases in between. The CDR3 length is 14 residues. Germline values: CDR1 SGHRS, CDR2 YFSETQ. The CDR3 protein is CASSLRQDGEKLFF. The CDR3 bases are TGCGCCAGCAGCTTGCGACAGGACGGTGAAAAACTGTTTTTT.

J is TRBJ2-7 and V is TRBV3-1 (or the pseudogene TRBV3-2); 16 bases match TRBD2. The CDR3 runs 18 residues. Per the germline V gene, CDR1 is LGHDT and CDR2 is YNNKEL (reference sequence). The ends lost 3 bases at V and 3 bases at J; junction bases unmatched: 8. The CDR3 DNA sequence: TGTGCCAGCAGCCACCAGGGACTAGCGGGGGGGGCCATCTACGAGCAGTACTTC. Translation: CASSHQGLAGGAIYEQYF.

This rearrangement joins TRBV3-1 (or the pseudogene TRBV3-2) to TRBJ2-7; D gene unclear. Germline CDR1 reads LGHDT; CDR2 reads YNNKEL (reference sequence). Trimming removed 4 bases at V and 4 bases at J, with 5 bases between. This CDR3 comprises 11 residues. CDR3 sequence: CASSPQYEQYF. The DNA of the CDR3 is TGTGCCAGCAGCCCACAGTACGAGCAGTACTTC.

The chain combines TRBV20-1 with TRBJ1-6; 8 bases match TRBD1. The CDR3 is 14 amino acids. V trimming: 3 bases; J trimming: 10 bases; junction bases outside the gene matches: 8. Germline V gene lookup returns CDR1 DFQATT and CDR2 SNEGSKA (reference sequence). The CDR3 DNA is TGCAGTGCTAGTCAATCGACAGGGGAGTCACCCCTCCACTTT. This gives the protein CSASQSTGESPLHF.

V and J are TRBV28 and TRBJ2-1; D is ambiguous. Deletions cut 3 bases from V and 8 bases from J, with 11 bases between. The CDR3 sequence is 13 residues long. Germline V gives CDR1 MDHEN, CDR2 SYDVKM. Written as DNA, the CDR3 is TGTGCCAGCAGTTTCACCTGGAGCGATGAGCAGTTCTTC. It codes for CASSFTWSDEQFF.

The chain combines TRBV10-3 with TRBJ2-3; the match to TRBD2 covers 8 bases. The trim removed 8 bases at V and 5 bases at J, leaving 18 bases unmatched. Germline V CDR1 and CDR2: ENHRY, SYGVKD. This CDR3 contains 17 residues. For the CDR3, the DNA is TGTGCCATCCGGGGGGCGGGGGGCCCCACTGGTGTAGATACGCAGTATTTT. It translates to CAIRGAGGPTGVDTQYF.

This clone has only one observation. The rearrangement links TRBV11-2 to TRBJ1-2; D may be TRBD1 (5 bases). Germline values: CDR1 SGHAT, CDR2 FQNNGV. The CDR3 covers 16 residues. Trimming shortened V by 0 bases and J by 2 bases, and 13 bases separated the two germline ends. The CDR3 nucleotides are TGTGCCAGCAGCTTAGATCAGGGCAGGTACAACTATGGCTACACCTTC. The encoded protein is CASSLDQGRYNYGYTF. Combining the CDR3 with reference TRBV11-2 and TRBJ1-2 gives the whole variable domain EAGVAQSPRYKIIEKRQSVAFWCNPISGHATLYWYQQILGQGPKLLIQFQNNGVVDDSQLPKDRFSAERLKGVDSTLKIQPAKLEDSAVYLCASSLDQGRYNYGYTFGSGTRLTVV.

The CDR3 reads CATSRVGGQKAWNEQFF. CDR3 coding DNA: TGTGCCACCAGCAGGGTAGGGGGACAGAAGGCTTGGAATGAGCAGTTCTTC. The rearrangement joins TRBV15 to TRBJ2-1; 7 bases agree with TRBD1. V gave up 3 bases and J gave up 7 bases; unmatched junction bases: 15. Germline V gene sequence: CDR1 LNHNV, CDR2 YYDKDF (reference sequence). The CDR3 has 17 residues.